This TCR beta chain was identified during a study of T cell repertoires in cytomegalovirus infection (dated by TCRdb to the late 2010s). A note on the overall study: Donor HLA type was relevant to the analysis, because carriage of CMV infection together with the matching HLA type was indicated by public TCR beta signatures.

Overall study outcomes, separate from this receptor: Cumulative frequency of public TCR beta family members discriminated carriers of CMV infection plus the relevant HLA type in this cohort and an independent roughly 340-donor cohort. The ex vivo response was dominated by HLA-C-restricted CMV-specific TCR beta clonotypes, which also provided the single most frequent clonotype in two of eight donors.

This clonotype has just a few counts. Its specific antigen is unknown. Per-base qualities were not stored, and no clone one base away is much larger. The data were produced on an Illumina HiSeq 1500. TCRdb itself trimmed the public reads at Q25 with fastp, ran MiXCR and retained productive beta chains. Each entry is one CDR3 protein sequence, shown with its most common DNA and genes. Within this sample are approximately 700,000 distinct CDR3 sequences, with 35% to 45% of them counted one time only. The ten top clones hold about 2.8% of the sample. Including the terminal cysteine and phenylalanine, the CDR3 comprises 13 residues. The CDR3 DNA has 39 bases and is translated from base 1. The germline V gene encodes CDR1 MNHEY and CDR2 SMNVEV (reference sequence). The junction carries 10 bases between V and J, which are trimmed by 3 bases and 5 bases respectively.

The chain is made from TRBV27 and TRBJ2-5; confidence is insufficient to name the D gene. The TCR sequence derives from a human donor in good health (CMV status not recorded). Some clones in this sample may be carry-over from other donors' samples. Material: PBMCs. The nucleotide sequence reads TGTGCCAGCAGTTTGTACCCGGGTGAGACCCAGTACTTC. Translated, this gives CASSLYPGETQYF.